This T cell receptor beta chain came from a study of CD8 T cells in Susac syndrome. RNA was extracted with the RNeasy kit, and a quantity of about 0.45 to 1 ug was reverse transcribed using random hexamers. A multiplex approach, immunoSEQ multiplex PCR, amplified TCR beta CDR3 across 54 Vbeta and 13 Jbeta. One entry per CDR3 protein, called by TCRdb with MiXCR from the immunoSEQ multiplex PCR reads. This sample has about 210,000 distinct CDR3 sequences, with 95% found just once. The CDR3 is 14 residues long. Germline assignment: CDR1 GTSNPN and CDR2 SVGIG (reference sequence). V was shortened by 2 bases and J by 8 bases, with 18 bases between the two germline ends.

Sequenced material: CD4+ T cells from PBMCs. This TCR derives from a human donor with multiple sclerosis. This chain joins TRBV30 and TRBJ1-2, with D unresolved. In nucleotides, the CDR3 is TGTGCCTGGAGTATTCCGAGGGCACTGAGAGGCTACACCTTC. Translated: CAWSIPRALRGYTF.